These 23 T cell receptor beta chains share one sample of origin, sequenced in a study of cytomegalovirus exposure and HLA in healthy donors. The study ran its PCR with 60 Vbeta and 13 Jbeta primers. Assay: immunoSEQ multiplex PCR; the TCRdb copy retains only in-frame clones and omits some. The sample has roughly 130,000 clones; roughly 84% are singletons. Sequencing was carried out using PBMCs. These receptors were taken from a girl under 10 years old in good health and CMV-seronegative.

This sequence joins TRBV11-2 and TRBJ1-3; D is undetermined. The V gene's germline CDR1 is SGHAT and CDR2 FQNNGV. V gave up 5 bases and J gave up 2 bases, with 16 bases separating them. The CDR3 is 16 residues long. The CDR3 is CASSPAREPAGNTIYF. The CDR3 DNA follows: TGTGCCAGCAGCCCCGCCCGGGAGCCAGCTGGAAACACCATATATTTT.

This chain links TRBV7-8 with TRBJ2-5, with TRBD2 matching 12 bases. This CDR3 is built from 17 residues. J was trimmed by 1 base and V by 4 bases; bases with no gene match: 7. Germline assignment: CDR1 SGHVS and CDR2 FQNEAQ. The CDR3 nucleotides read TGTGCCAGCAGCTACGGACTAGCGGGAAACCCCCAAGAGACCCAGTACTTC. Translating gives CASSYGLAGNPQETQYF.

The V and J genes are TRBV5-6 and TRBJ1-5; D unclear. V was trimmed by 1 base and J by 2 bases, leaving 10 bases between them. CDR3 length equals 15 residues. The germline CDR1 and CDR2 sequences are SGHDT and YYEEEE. CDR3 protein: CASSLSSRGNQPQHF. The CDR3 region has the DNA TGTGCCAGCAGCTTGTCCTCCCGGGGCAATCAGCCCCAGCATTTT. Variable domain in full (rest from reference TRBV5-6 and TRBJ1-5): DAGVTQSPTHLIKTRGQQVTLRCSPKSGHDTVSWYQQALGQGPQFIFQYYEEEERQRGNFPDRFSGHQFPNYSSELNVNALLLGDSALYLCASSLSSRGNQPQHFGDGTRLSIL.

This rearrangement joins TRBV27 to TRBJ2-5; 8 bases match TRBD1. Germline-derived CDR1 and CDR2 are MNHEY and SMNVEV (reference sequence). Trimming took 3 bases from V and 4 from J; bases not matched to a gene: 7. This CDR3 has 15 amino acids. CDR3 DNA: TGTGCCAGCAGTTTGGTACAGGGGGTTTCAGAGACCCAGTACTTC. This encodes CASSLVQGVSETQYF.

The genes are TRBV2 and TRBJ1-1; maybe TRBD1 (5 bases). Per the germline V gene, CDR1 is SNHLY and CDR2 is FYNNEI. This CDR3 has 17 residues. Trimming removed 3 bases from V and 2 bases from J, with 19 bases in between. CDR3 bases: TGTGCCAGCAGTGACCCCCAGGACGGGGGGTCAAACACTGAAGCTTTCTTT. Translating it yields CASSDPQDGGSNTEAFF. Full variable domain (missing parts from reference TRBV2 and TRBJ1-1): EPEVTQTPSHQVTQMGQEVILRCVPISNHLYFYWYRQILGQKVEFLVSFYNNEISEKSEIFDDQFSVERPDGSNFTLKIRSTKLEDSAMYFCASSDPQDGGSNTEAFFGQGTRLTVV.

The V call is TRBV5-4, the J call TRBJ1-1; D is ambiguous. CDR3 size: 17 residues. Germline V gene sequence: CDR1 SGHNT, CDR2 YYREEE (reference sequence). V was clipped by 4 bases and J by 2 bases, with 21 bases between them. CDR3 in amino acids: CASSPETKWIVNTEAFF. CDR3 coding DNA: TGTGCCAGCAGCCCGGAGACTAAGTGGATAGTTAACACTGAAGCTTTCTTT.

The gene calls are TRBV28 and TRBJ2-2; D not resolved. The CDR3 extends over 12 amino acids. CDR1 and CDR2 (germline): MDHEN, SYDVKM. With 2 bases removed from V and 7 bases from J, the gap between germline ends came to 5 bases. The CDR3 nucleotides are TGTGCCAGCAGTTTAATTATCGGGGAGCTGTTTTTT. This gives the protein CASSLIIGELFF.

This chain connects TRBV7-8 to TRBJ2-5; D is perhaps TRBD2 (7 bases). Germline CDR1 and CDR2: SGHVS and FQNEAQ. The CDR3 covers 13 residues. Trimming removed 10 bases from V and 3 bases from J, with 15 bases in between. The CDR3 here is CAIPRGGEETQYF. Here the CDR3 DNA reads TGTGCCATCCCAAGGGGGGGAGAAGAGACCCAGTACTTC.

V is TRBV2 and J is TRBJ2-5, with 8 bases identical to TRBD2. There are 14 residues in the CDR3. Germline CDR1 and CDR2: SNHLY and FYNNEI. Trimming cost V 5 bases and J 5 bases; bases outside gene matches: 7. The CDR3 DNA reads as TGTGCCAGCAGTTCGTTAGCGGGGCGGGAGACCCAGTACTTC. Protein: CASSSLAGRETQYF.

This chain uses TRBV7-9 with TRBJ2-7, with 10 bases fitting TRBD1. CDR1 is SEHNR and CDR2 is FQNEAQ in the germline V gene (reference sequence). The CDR3 loop spans 14 amino acids. V was pared by 4 bases and J by 6 bases, with 6 bases of the junction left unmatched. CDR3 DNA sequence: TGTGCCAGCAGCTCCCCCCGGGACAGGGGCGAGCAGTACTTC. This sequence encodes CASSSPRDRGEQYF.

This rearrangement joins TRBV4-3 to TRBJ2-7, with D unresolved. The V and J ends lost 0 bases and 6 bases respectively, with 15 bases between them. CDR1 LGHNA and CDR2 YSLEER come from the germline V gene. The CDR3 extends over 15 amino acids. The CDR3: CASSQDSTDPIEQYF. The CDR3 DNA sequence: TGCGCCAGCAGCCAAGATAGCACCGACCCCATCGAGCAGTACTTC.

The chain carries TRBV28 and TRBJ2-5; TRBD2 matches 7 bases. This CDR3 region has 15 residues. Trimming at V came to 1 base and at J to 4 bases, leaving 6 bases not matched to a gene. From germline, CDR1 is MDHEN and CDR2 SYDVKM. The CDR3: CASSLSVGGGETQYF. In DNA, the CDR3 is TGTGCCAGCAGTTTATCTGTGGGGGGGGGAGAGACCCAGTACTTC.

This clone was counted only a few times. V gene TRBV15 combines with J gene TRBJ2-1; D gene unclear. This CDR3 comprises 14 residues. Trimming left V 1 base short and J 7 bases short, with 11 bases between. Germline CDR1 LNHNV, CDR2 YYDKDF (reference sequence). The CDR3 spells CATSRVGQPNEQFF. The CDR3 DNA sequence: TGTGCCACCAGCAGAGTTGGGCAGCCAAATGAGCAGTTCTTC. The whole variable domain, filled in from reference TRBV15 and TRBJ2-1, reads DAMVIQNPRYQVTQFGKPVTLSCSQTLNHNVMYWYQQKSSQAPKLLFHYYDKDFNNEADTPDNFQSRRPNTSFCFLDIRSPGLGDTAMYLCATSRVGQPNEQFFGPGTRLTVL.

This rearrangement joins TRBV29-1 to TRBJ1-1; D remains ambiguous. The germline V gene encodes CDR1 SQVTM and CDR2 ANQGSEA. The CDR3 contains 10 residues. V was pared by 5 bases and J by 4 bases, with 5 bases between. The CDR3 DNA is TGCAGCGTTTCCCGCACTGAAGCTTTCTTT. Translation: CSVSRTEAFF.

About this clone itself: The junction differs from germline at one of its ends, possibly a read error. The rearrangement links TRBV5-1 to TRBJ1-1, with TRBD1 as a possible D gene (6 bases). Germline CDR1 SGHRS, CDR2 YFSETQ. The CDR3 covers 13 residues. CDR3 nucleotide sequence: TGCGCCAGCAGCTTCAGGGGCTGGGCTGAAGCTCTCTTT. Translation gives CASSFRGWAEALF.

This chain links TRBV4-2 with TRBJ1-2; the D gene is possibly TRBD1 (5 bases). Germline CDR1 is LGHNA and CDR2 is YNFKEQ. The length of the CDR3 is 14 residues. V was pared by 0 bases and J by 4 bases, with 9 bases between. The DNA of the CDR3 is TGTGCCAGCAGCCAAGAACAGGCCCCCTATGGCTACACCTTC. It specifies CASSQEQAPYGYTF.

In this sample, this clone turned up once. This chain connects TRBV6-5 to TRBJ2-2; 11 bases agree with TRBD1. This CDR3 has 15 amino acids. Germline loops: CDR1 MNHEY, CDR2 SVGAGI. V dropped 6 bases and J dropped 6; count of bases not matched to a gene: 6. The CDR3: CASRTGTGGPGELFF. Here the CDR3 DNA reads TGTGCCAGCAGAACCGGGACAGGGGGTCCCGGGGAGCTGTTTTTT.

The chain carries TRBV5-1 and TRBJ2-7, with 10 bases lining up with TRBD1. The germline CDR1 and CDR2 sequences are SGHRS and YFSETQ. With V trimmed by 3 bases and J by 10 bases, 13 bases remained unmatched. This CDR3 is 15 amino acids long. The CDR3 region is CASSWTPGTGEEQYF. For the CDR3, the DNA is TGCGCCAGCAGCTGGACCCCCGGGACAGGGGAGGAACAGTACTTC.

Here the CDR3 reads CASSSLTSGSPEQYF. The CDR3 region has the DNA TGTGCCAGCAGCTCTTTGACTAGCGGGAGTCCCGAGCAGTACTTC. V is TRBV7-6 and J is TRBJ2-5; 12 positions match TRBD2. With the DNA end fitting TRBJ2-7 better, the J assignment may be wrong. CDR1 is SGHVS, CDR2 FNYEAQ, per germline. This CDR3 region has 15 residues.

J is TRBJ1-3 and V is TRBV30; a possible D gene is TRBD1 (5 bases). Germline V gene lookup returns CDR1 GTSNPN and CDR2 SVGIG (reference sequence). V lost 0 bases to trimming and J lost 4 bases, with 7 bases between them. This CDR3 spans 13 amino acids. CDR3 bases: TGTGCCTGGAGTGTACAGGCAGGAAACACCATATATTTT. Translated, it gives CAWSVQAGNTIYF.

The CDR3 region has the DNA TGCAGCGTTGAAGGGAGATACTACAATGAGCAGTTCTTC. Its translation is CSVEGRYYNEQFF. This chain links TRBV29-1 with TRBJ2-1; D unclear. V was shortened by 1 base and J by 3 bases, with 7 bases between the two germline ends. CDR3 length: 13 amino acids. Germline-derived CDR1 and CDR2 are SQVTM and ANQGSEA.

The gene calls are TRBV19 and TRBJ2-7; 11 nucleotides agree with TRBD2. The V gene end was trimmed by 3 bases and the J gene end by 3 bases; junction bases not matched to a gene: 4. Germline assignment: CDR1 LNHDA and CDR2 SQIVND (reference sequence). The CDR3 covers 15 residues. The chain's CDR3 is CASSIQLAGGYEQYF. CDR3 coding DNA: TGTGCCAGTAGTATTCAGCTAGCGGGAGGCTACGAGCAGTACTTC.

The chain joins TRBV25-1 to TRBJ2-5; a weak D match, TRBD2 (5 bases). The DNA end is a closer match to TRBJ2-7, so the J assignment may be wrong. The CDR3 is made up of 12 amino acids. Germline CDR1 and CDR2: MGHDK and SYGVNS. CDR3 DNA sequence: TGTGCCAGGGAGGCTAAAGCCTACGAGCAGTACTTC. Its translation is CAREAKAYEQYF.